This T cell receptor beta chain was sequenced in a study of blood T cell repertoires in COVID-19. Study details: Acute and convalescent COVID-19 specimens originated in the United States, Italy and Spain.

Repertoires were generated with immunoSEQ multiplex PCR, while TCRdb's copy carries only in-frame clones and drops some. The table records 84,000 or so clones, around 83% of them present only once. The specimen was peripheral blood. The sequence was obtained from a man older than 75 with active or convalescent COVID-19.

The CDR3 region has the DNA TGTGCCAGCAGCCAAGAGCGTGAGCAGTTCTTC. Translated, it gives CASSQEREQFF. V and J are TRBV14 and TRBJ2-1; D is unclear. The CDR3 has 11 amino acids. CDR1 and CDR2 from the germline V gene are SGHDN and FVKESK. V was cut by 0 bases and J by 9 bases, with 3 bases left in between. Full variable domain (missing parts from reference TRBV14 and TRBJ2-1): EAGVTQFPSHSVIEKGQTVTLRCDPISGHDNLYWYRRVMGKEIKFLLHFVKESKQDESGMPNNRFLAERTGGTYSTLKVQPAELEDSGVYFCASSQEREQFFGPGTRLTVL.